The 2 T cell receptor beta chains in this list originate from one sample, sequenced in a study of response to subunit inactivated influenza vaccine. TCRdb fed the RT-PCR reads into MiXCR, producing one record per CDR3 protein. Of about 540,000 distinct CDR3 sequences listed, under 30% were seen once; the top ten hold 2.8%. The same data also went into a second study, on T cells expressing NK-cell markers. From that second work: Production of TCR beta cDNA relied on 5'RACE template switching with UMIs.

The sequenced sample was CD4+ T cells sorted from PBMCs, obtained about 13 days after vaccination. Receptors originate from a man in his forties or fifties who received an inactivated influenza vaccine.

This chain links TRBV20-1 with TRBJ1-1; a possible D gene is TRBD1 (5 bases). CDR1 and CDR2 (germline): DFQATT, SNEGSKA (reference sequence). The CDR3 sequence is 14 residues long. V lost 4 bases to trimming and J lost 0 bases, with 12 bases between them. This CDR3 is CSANPGRMNTEAFF. The CDR3 nucleotides read TGCAGTGCTAATCCAGGGAGGATGAACACTGAAGCTTTCTTT.

V gene TRBV7-9 combines with J gene TRBJ1-1; weak D call: TRBD1 (5 bases). V shed 1 base and J shed 1 base, with 10 bases lying between them. Germline CDR1 reads SEHNR; CDR2 reads FQNEAQ (reference sequence). The CDR3 has 15 amino acids. For the CDR3, the DNA is TGTGCCAGCAGCTTAGGACTGGGGGAGAACACTGAAGCTTTCTTT. This translates into CASSLGLGENTEAFF.